This entry is about one T cell receptor beta chain. Its antigen is still unknown. No quality values exist for individual bases; no much larger clone is one base distant. This sample is part of a study of T cell responses to AZD1222 COVID-19 vaccine (dated by TCRdb to the early 2020s). Looking at the study overall: Because spike-specific TCR depth and breadth did not differ between the two schedules, AZD1222 recipients who got a second dose at roughly 4 weeks were pooled with those who got a second dose at roughly 12 weeks. Enrollment into the trials was organized by age into subgroups of 18-55, 56-69 and 70-plus years, and those subgroups contained about 150, 27 and 61 TCR-sequenced participants, respectively. A total of approximately 250 trial participants underwent TCR sequencing, of whom 207 had received two doses of AZD1222 and approximately 25 had received two doses of the MenACWY control vaccine. What the study reported, not specific to this receptor: A significant rise in spike-specific TCR breadth and depth was observed after two AZD1222 doses relative to day 0 and relative to MenACWY recipients. In the small 56-69-year group, the increase in depth fell short of significance, most likely because of low power. Participants were mostly white British and included more females than males, and it was suggested by the authors that clonal diversity may have been underestimated. Conclusions about previously exposed vaccinees are limited because only six or seven AZD1222 recipients were SARS-CoV-2 seropositive at baseline. No day 14 peak-response samples were available, so repertoires were characterized only after the peak T cell response. Epitopes outside the regions mutated in the B.1.351 and B.1.1.7 variants were reportedly recognized by nearly half of the unique spike-specific TCRs. CD4 TCRs associated with the vaccine covered the entire spike protein, and the dominant responses were in regions 160-218 and 743-854.

In light of the paper, this sample's time point label describes: baseline before first vaccination. Vaccinee samples were obtained from the UK trials COV001 and COV002, which included a single-blind randomized controlled phase 2/3 trial of AZD1222 (ChAdOx1 nCoV-19) in healthy adults. Trial participant PBMC samples were collected at day 0 and day 28 after the second dose for TCRbeta chain sequencing. Deletion took 1 base off V and 3 bases off J, with a span of 12 bases between the germline ends. The germline V gene specifies KGHSH as CDR1 and LQKENI as CDR2. The CDR3 holds 15 amino acids from the cysteine to the phenylalanine. The read is trimmed to its CDR3 DNA, 45 bases read in frame from base 1. The CDR3 regions of human TCRbeta chains were analyzed by immunosequencing. In the original analysis: Repertoire TCRs were matched against a reference library of SARS-CoV-2-specific TCRs generated with the MIRA antigen-specificity platform. Breadth meant the fraction of unique TCRs that were SARS-CoV-2-associated, whereas depth meant the fraction of total T cells that were SARS-CoV-2-associated. Each spike-specific TCR was assigned to its reactive spike region and to a CD4 or CD8 class using the MIRA data. Log10-transformed breadth and depth values were compared by one-way ANOVA with Sidak's multiple comparisons tests. Imported from immuneACCESS, the table was reduced by TCRdb to in-frame sequences with V and J called. These copies leave out some clones; in studies compared against another copy, an unresolved V gene accounts for under half, and the cause of the remainder is not known. D and trimming come from the DNA, and the V and J calls and clone size come from that table. This sample gives about 120,000 clones in total; more than 85% of them show up just once. Together, the top ten hold around 7% of the sample.

The rearranged chain carries TRBV18 and TRBJ1-2; possibly the D gene is TRBD1, per 5 matching bases. The receptor was isolated from an adult in good health. The input for sequencing was peripheral blood, taken on day 0 of AZD1222 vaccination. CDR3 loop: CASSPLQGEDYGYTF. The sequence in DNA is TGTGCCAGCTCACCACTCCAGGGCGAGGACTATGGCTACACCTTC.